The 17 T cell receptor beta chains listed next were all sequenced from one sample in a study of blood T cells in healthy people across ages. A second about 7 to 12 cycle PCR used barcoded and J-beta primers. MiXCR, applied by TCRdb to the 5' RACE reads, yields one record per CDR3 protein. Altogether roughly 860,000 distinct CDR3 sequences are present, 62% being singletons, with the ten largest covering 28%. Sample: blood. These receptor sequences come from a man aged 30 to 39 in good health.

The V gene is TRBV7-2, the J gene TRBJ2-1; D is perhaps TRBD1 or TRBD2 (5 bases each). This CDR3 spans 15 amino acids. Germline CDR1 and CDR2: SGHTA and FQGNSA. The V gene lost 5 bases and the J gene lost 5 bases, with 16 bases spanning the gap. The CDR3 sequence: CASSPLGTPHNEQFF. The CDR3, as DNA: TGTGCCAGCAGCCCATTAGGGACCCCCCACAATGAGCAGTTCTTC.

The V call is TRBV6-1, the J call TRBJ2-7; 11 bases fit TRBD2. The V and J ends lost 8 bases and 2 bases, in that order; junction bases with no gene match: 8. The CDR3 is 15 residues long. CDR1 is MNHNS and CDR2 is SASEGT in the germline V gene. The CDR3 DNA sequence: TGTGCCAGCCTCTCGGGGACTAGCGGAACCTACGAGCAGTACTTC. It translates to CASLSGTSGTYEQYF.

The V gene is TRBV20-1, the J gene TRBJ1-2; 7 bases agree with TRBD1. Looked up from germline, CDR1 is DFQATT and CDR2 is SNEGSKA (reference sequence). This CDR3 region has 16 residues. With 2 bases clipped from V and 0 bases from J, the junction kept 9 bases outside the gene matches. The CDR3 spells CSARIQGGNTNYGYTF. DNA of the CDR3: TGCAGTGCTAGAATCCAGGGGGGGAACACTAACTATGGCTACACCTTC.

The table lists this clonotype with a few counts. The chain links TRBV5-1 to TRBJ2-3, with TRBD1 matching 9 bases. CDR1 SGHRS and CDR2 YFSETQ come from the germline V gene. The V gene end was trimmed by 4 bases and the J gene end by 6 bases; junction bases not matched to a gene: 6. This CDR3 region has 14 residues. This chain's CDR3 is CASSVGTGRDTQYF. DNA for the CDR3: TGCGCCAGCAGCGTTGGGACAGGGAGGGATACGCAGTATTTT.

In this sample, this clonotype turned up a few times. The chain carries TRBV29-1 and TRBJ2-5; no clear D. Trimming took 0 bases from V and 2 from J, leaving 10 bases between them. Germline V lookup: CDR1 SQVTM, CDR2 ANQGSEA. The CDR3 spans 14 residues. DNA of the CDR3: TGCAGCGTTGAAGATGCTACTGAACAAGAGACCCAGTACTTC. It specifies CSVEDATEQETQYF.

This chain uses TRBV28 with TRBJ2-5; D ambiguous. With the DNA end fitting TRBJ2-7 better, the J assignment may be wrong. CDR1 and CDR2 (germline): MDHEN, SYDVKM. This CDR3 contains 12 residues. CDR3 sequence reads: CASSFSDSEQYF. The CDR3 DNA follows: TGTGCCAGCAGTTTCTCCGACTCCGAGCAGTACTTC.

The chain employs TRBV18 and TRBJ2-4; 7 nucleotides agree with TRBD1. The CDR3 has 13 residues. Germline V gene sequence: CDR1 KGHSH, CDR2 LQKENI. V was pared by 4 bases and J by 6 bases, with 3 bases of the junction left unmatched. The CDR3 is CASSRQGSNIQYF. In DNA, the CDR3 is TGTGCCAGCTCACGACAGGGATCAAACATTCAGTACTTC.

About this clonotype: At one boundary the junction diverges from the germline segment, which might be a read error. The J gene is TRBJ1-2, the V gene TRBV11-1; 8 bases map to TRBD1. The CDR3 has 15 amino acids. The germline gives CDR1 SGHAT, CDR2 FQDESV (reference sequence). CDR3 nucleotide sequence: TGTGCCAGCAACTTACGCGGGACAGGCCTCTTGGGCTACACCTTC. Translation: CASNLRGTGLLGYTF.

This clonotype was counted ten times or more. The rearrangement links TRBV4-3 to TRBJ2-1, with D perhaps TRBD2 (5 bases). The CDR3 length is 16 residues. V gave up 4 bases and J gave up 8 bases, with 21 bases separating them. CDR1 and CDR2 from the germline V gene are LGHNA and YSLEER. The CDR3 reads CASSRTVMEATYEQFF. The CDR3 DNA reads TGCGCCAGCAGCCGGACTGTGATGGAGGCAACCTATGAGCAGTTCTTC.

The rearrangement uses TRBV5-1 and TRBJ2-7, with TRBD2 matching 8 bases. The V and J ends lost 4 bases and 3 bases, in that order; junction bases with no gene match: 9. This CDR3 has 15 amino acids. Germline CDR1 is SGHRS and CDR2 is YFSETQ. The CDR3 here is CASSISGTNFYEQYF. In nucleotides, the CDR3 is TGCGCCAGCAGCATTAGCGGGACCAATTTCTACGAGCAGTACTTC.

This clonotype was seen a handful of times. V is TRBV10-3 and J is TRBJ2-6, with TRBD1 matching 8 bases. The CDR3 covers 16 residues. Trimming took 2 bases from V and 3 from J; bases not matched to a gene: 3. Germline CDR1 and CDR2: ENHRY and SYGVKD. The CDR3 sequence is CAISESGTGGANVLTF. DNA of the CDR3: TGTGCCATCAGTGAGAGTGGGACAGGTGGGGCCAACGTCCTGACTTTC.

The V gene is TRBV28, the J gene TRBJ2-7; unclear D gene. Germline assignment: CDR1 MDHEN and CDR2 SYDVKM. CDR3 length equals 14 residues. V dropped 6 bases and J dropped 0 bases, with 12 bases sitting between them. CDR3 DNA: TGTGCCAGCAGGTTTAGTGGGATCTCCTACGAGCAGTACTTC. It translates to CASRFSGISYEQYF.

The gene calls are TRBV7-2 and TRBJ2-5, with 7 nucleotides matching TRBD2. The ends lost 2 bases at V and 1 base at J; junction bases unmatched: 10. The germline V gene encodes CDR1 SGHTA and CDR2 FQGNSA. CDR3 length: 17 residues. Here the CDR3 reads CASSLSRPGGIQETQYF. CDR3 bases: TGTGCCAGCAGCTTATCCCGCCCGGGAGGCATCCAAGAGACCCAGTACTTC.

The chain combines TRBV6-1 with TRBJ1-5, with 9 bases that match TRBD1. Germline values: CDR1 MNHNS, CDR2 SASEGT. The J segment lost 2 bases and the V segment lost 7 bases, leaving 6 bases of the junction unmatched. This CDR3 has 15 amino acids. As DNA, the CDR3 is TGTGCCAGCAACGGACAGGGGTCTGGCAATCAGCCCCAGCATTTT. Protein sequence: CASNGQGSGNQPQHF.

This rearrangement joins TRBV30 to TRBJ2-3; D unresolved. The CDR3 is 12 amino acids. Per the germline V gene, CDR1 is GTSNPN and CDR2 is SVGIG (reference sequence). V shed 4 bases and J shed 1 base, with 6 bases lying between them. The CDR3 is CAWTPGTDTQYF. The CDR3 nucleotides read TGTGCCTGGACCCCAGGCACAGATACGCAGTATTTT.

V gene TRBV6-2 or TRBV6-3 combines with J gene TRBJ2-7, with 8 nucleotides matching TRBD1. The CDR3 length is 16 residues. Germline CDR1 is MNHEY and CDR2 is SVGEGT. Losses at the gene ends were 0 bases for V and 4 bases for J; bases not matched to a gene: 8. The CDR3 sequence is CASSYSSPDRGYEQYF. Here the CDR3 DNA reads TGTGCCAGCAGTTACTCGAGTCCCGACAGGGGATACGAGCAGTACTTC.

The chain couples TRBV13 to TRBJ2-4, with 12 nucleotides matching TRBD2. The J call is in doubt because the DNA end fits TRBJ2-7 better. The CDR3 is 16 residues long. Germline CDR1 and CDR2: PRHDT and FYEKMQ (reference sequence). The CDR3 reads CASSLGTSGPGNEQYF. CDR3 sequence (DNA): TGTGCCAGCAGCCTCGGGACTAGCGGGCCGGGGAACGAGCAGTACTTC.